The present T cell receptor beta chain was sequenced within a study of T cell responses to AZD1222 COVID-19 vaccine. The CDR3 sequence is 15 residues long. Per the germline V gene, CDR1 is LNHDA and CDR2 is SQIVND (reference sequence). The V end was cut by 0 bases, the J end by 2 bases, with 10 bases between. Repertoires were generated with immunoSEQ multiplex PCR, while TCRdb's copy carries only in-frame clones and drops some. Altogether some 190,000 clones are present, around 90% being singletons, with the ten largest covering 1.9%. Remarks on this clone: The antigen is unknown.

The study, taken as a whole, reports: Vaccine-associated CD4 TCRs spanned spike, dominant at 160-218 and 743-854. Recipients of two AZD1222 doses showed rising Spike-specific TCR breadth and depth. A mostly white British donor set with more females was recruited, and clonal diversity was possibly underestimated.

The clonotype comes from an adult who received the AZD1222 COVID-19 vaccine. V gene TRBV19 combines with J gene TRBJ1-1; D is uncertain. The starting material was peripheral blood, obtained 28 days after the second AZD1222 dose. The CDR3 nucleotides read TGTGCCAGTAGTATAGATACGGGTCTTAACACTGAAGCTTTCTTT. Encoded protein: CASSIDTGLNTEAFF.